The sequence of this T cell receptor beta chain was determined in a study of cytomegalovirus exposure and HLA in healthy donors. This clone turned up a few times. What it binds is unknown. An end of the junction does not agree with germline; a read error may underlie this. The PCR made use of 60 Vbeta and 13 Jbeta primers. Original processing notes: A later analysis tallied about 80 million unique TCR beta chains, 8.5 million to 11 million of them shared. Measured with immunoSEQ multiplex PCR; TCRdb has only the in-frame clones, and not every one. That table is the source of V, J and clone size, and D and trimming were worked out from the DNA. The sample comprises over 120,000 clones, 80% to 85% of which are singletons, and roughly 2.9% rests with the top ten. Findings of the study overall: Later analysis showed TCR association rates varying by HLA locus, highest for DRB1 and lowest for HLA-C.

Looked up from germline, CDR1 is MNHEY and CDR2 is SMNVEV (reference sequence). The CDR3 has 16 residues. Sequenced sample: PBMCs. The genes are TRBV27 and TRBJ2-2; 10 nucleotides match TRBD1. This receptor was taken from a woman aged 25 to 45 in good health and CMV-seronegative. CDR3 sequence reads: CASSPRTGGNAGELFF. The DNA of the CDR3 is TGTGCCAGCAGCCCCCGGACAGGGGGGAACGCCGGGGAGCTGTTTTTT.